This T cell receptor (beta chain) was sequenced in a study of cytomegalovirus exposure and HLA in healthy donors. Each of the donors was a healthy bone marrow donor. A word on this clone: Its target is unknown.

The PCR employed 60 Vbeta primers together with 13 Jbeta primers. Only in-frame clones appear in the TCRdb table, and some are missing; sequencing was by immunoSEQ multiplex PCR. The table includes 55,000 or so clones, around 78% detected once. Study-level points and caveats: In a later analysis, TCR beta V- and J-gene trimming was associated with a missense DCLRE1C variant. A likely sequencing artifact accounted for one observed cluster of highly shared sequence variants. For presence/absence analyses, sequencing depth was assumed to be roughly uniform across donors.

The sample consisted of PBMCs. The source of this sequence is a female donor in good health and CMV-seronegative.

CDR3 sequence (DNA): TGCGCCAGCAGCCCCCCGGAAACCGGGACAGGAGACTACACCTTC. Residues: CASSPPETGTGDYTF. The rearrangement links TRBV5-1 to TRBJ1-2, with 8 bases matching TRBD1. The CDR3 consists of 15 residues. Germline loops: CDR1 SGHRS, CDR2 YFSETQ. The trim removed 4 bases at V and 10 bases at J, leaving 15 bases unmatched.